Sequencing of this T cell receptor beta chain was carried out in a study of T cell responses to AZD1222 COVID-19 vaccine (dated by TCRdb to the early 2020s). With respect to the entire study: A total of 230 to 250 trial participants underwent TCR sequencing, of whom some 210 received two doses of AZD1222 and 26 received two doses of the MenACWY control vaccine. Trial participants were enrolled by age into 18-55, 56-69 and 70-plus year subgroups, with approximately 150, 30 and 60 TCR-sequenced participants respectively. The research as a whole found: Conclusions about previously exposed vaccinees were limited because only a handful of AZD1222 recipients were SARS-CoV-2 seropositive at baseline. CD4 TCRs associated with the vaccine covered the entire spike protein, and the dominant responses were in regions 160-218 and 743-854. Participants were mostly white British and included more females than males, and it was suggested by the authors that clonal diversity may have been underestimated. Spike-specific TCR breadth and depth rose significantly after two AZD1222 doses compared with day 0 and with MenACWY recipients. The 56-69-year group was small, and its depth increase did not reach significance, likely because of low power. Reportedly, close to half of the unique spike-specific TCRs recognized epitopes lying outside the regions that are mutated in the B.1.351 and B.1.1.7 variants. No day 14 peak-response samples were available, so repertoires were characterized only after the peak T cell response.

Including cysteine and phenylalanine, the CDR3 has 14 amino acids. Only the CDR3 DNA stays, 42 bases, in frame from base 1. At the junction V is shortened by 6 bases and J by 0 bases, with 11 bases in between. Reading the germline V gene (reference sequence) gives CDR1 MNHNY and CDR2 SVGAGI. The time point label here, explained by the study, means: about 28 days (+/-7) after the second vaccine dose. AZD1222 recipients with second doses at about 4 weeks or about 12 weeks were pooled, because spike-specific TCR depth and breadth did not differ between schedules. The vaccinee samples were drawn from two UK trials, COV001 and COV002, one of which was a single-blind randomized controlled phase 2/3 trial testing AZD1222 (ChAdOx1 nCoV-19) in healthy adults. Trial participant PBMC samples were collected at day 0 and day 28 after the second dose for TCRbeta chain sequencing. To note about this clone: The target of this receptor is not known. The input lacks base qualities; no much larger clone sits a single base away.

The CDR3 regions of human TCRbeta chains were subjected to immunosequencing. The published analysis was carried out like this. Repertoire TCRs were matched against a reference library of SARS-CoV-2-specific TCRs generated with the MIRA antigen-specificity platform. Breadth was defined as the fraction of unique TCRs that were SARS-CoV-2-associated. Depth was defined as the fraction of total T cells that were SARS-CoV-2-associated. Using the MIRA data, each spike-specific TCR was mapped to the spike region that the TCR reacts to and placed in a CD4 or CD8 class. Log10-transformed breadth and depth values were compared by one-way ANOVA with Sidak's multiple comparisons tests. In TCRdb, the immuneACCESS table is reduced to in-frame sequences with V and J assigned. These tables do not hold every clone; where another copy was compared, an unresolved V gene accounts for under half, and the others remain unexplained. V and J calls and clone size come straight from that table; D and trimming were deduced from the DNA. This sample lists 150,000 to 200,000 clones; 88% were detected once. The biggest ten clones account for around a tenth of the sample.

The receptor comes from an adult who received the AZD1222 COVID-19 vaccine. The sequence is built from TRBV6-6 and TRBJ1-1; the D gene cannot be named for sure. The input for sequencing was peripheral blood, taken 28 days after the second AZD1222 dose. The DNA sequence reads TGTGCCAGCAGCGCCCCGGGGATGAACACTGAAGCTTTCTTT. Its protein product is CASSAPGMNTEAFF.